The entry below describes one T cell receptor (beta chain). The data originate from a study of blood T cells in healthy people across ages. Turning to the study itself: The capture of about one barcoded beta molecule per two T cells was achieved by template switching.

Together with a sample-barcoded 5' primer, a J-beta primer mix was included in a second PCR lasting about 7 to 11 cycles. TCRdb ran MiXCR on the 5' RACE reads and lists one entry per CDR3 protein. The data show 1.4 million to 1.5 million distinct CDR3 sequences, around 42% seen once. The CDR3 contains 13 residues. CDR1 is SNHLY and CDR2 is FYNNEI in the germline V gene. The junction had 4 bases not matched to a gene; V was cut back by 10 bases and J by 0 bases. Collection of around 10 milliliters of peripheral blood was performed for each donor. The rearrangement uses TRBV2 and TRBJ2-3, with 7 bases fitting TRBD1. This TCR was recovered from a woman aged 18-30 years in good health. The sequencing input was blood. The CDR3 DNA is TGTGCCACCCGGGACAGAAGCACAGATACGCAGTATTTT. Its translation: CATRDRSTDTQYF.